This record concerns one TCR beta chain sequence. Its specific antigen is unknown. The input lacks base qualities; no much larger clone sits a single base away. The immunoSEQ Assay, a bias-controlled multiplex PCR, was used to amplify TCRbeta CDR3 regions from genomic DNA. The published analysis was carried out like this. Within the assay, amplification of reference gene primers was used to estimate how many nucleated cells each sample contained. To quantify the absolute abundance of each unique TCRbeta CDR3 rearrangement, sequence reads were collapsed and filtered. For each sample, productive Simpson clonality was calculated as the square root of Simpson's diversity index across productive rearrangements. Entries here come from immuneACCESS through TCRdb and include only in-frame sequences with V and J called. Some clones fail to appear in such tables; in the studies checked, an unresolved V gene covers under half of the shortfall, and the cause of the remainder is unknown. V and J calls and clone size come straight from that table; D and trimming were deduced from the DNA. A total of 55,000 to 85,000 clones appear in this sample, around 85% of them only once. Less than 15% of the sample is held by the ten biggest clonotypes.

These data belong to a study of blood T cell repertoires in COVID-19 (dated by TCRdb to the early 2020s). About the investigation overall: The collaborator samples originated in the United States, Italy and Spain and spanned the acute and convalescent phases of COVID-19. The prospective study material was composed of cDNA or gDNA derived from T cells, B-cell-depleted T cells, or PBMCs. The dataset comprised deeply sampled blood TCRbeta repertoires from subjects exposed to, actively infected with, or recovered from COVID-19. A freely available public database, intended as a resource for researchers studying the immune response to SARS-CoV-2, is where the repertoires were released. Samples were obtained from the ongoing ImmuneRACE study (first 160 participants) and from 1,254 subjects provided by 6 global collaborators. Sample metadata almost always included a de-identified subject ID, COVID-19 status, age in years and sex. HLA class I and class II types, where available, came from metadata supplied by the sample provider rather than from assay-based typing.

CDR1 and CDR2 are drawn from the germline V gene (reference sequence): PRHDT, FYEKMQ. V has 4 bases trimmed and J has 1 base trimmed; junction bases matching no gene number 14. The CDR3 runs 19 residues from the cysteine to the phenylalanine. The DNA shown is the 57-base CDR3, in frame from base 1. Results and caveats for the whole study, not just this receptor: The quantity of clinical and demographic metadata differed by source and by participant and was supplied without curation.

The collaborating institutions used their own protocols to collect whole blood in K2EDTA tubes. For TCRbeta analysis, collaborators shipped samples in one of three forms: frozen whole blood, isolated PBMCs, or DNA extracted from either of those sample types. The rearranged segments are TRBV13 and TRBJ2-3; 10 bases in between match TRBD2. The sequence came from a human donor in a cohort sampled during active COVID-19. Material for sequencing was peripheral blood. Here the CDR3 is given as CASSYRIRIAGGGTDTQYF. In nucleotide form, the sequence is TGTGCCAGCAGCTATAGGATCCGGATAGCGGGGGGTGGCACAGATACGCAGTATTTT.